This T cell receptor beta chain was profiled in a study of preoperative IRX-2 immunotherapy in early breast cancer. This table comes from immunoSEQ multiplex PCR, and its TCRdb copy is limited to in-frame clones, with some not included. This repertoire shows about 43,000 clones, approximately 94% found once; its top ten account for around 1.5%. The treatment was: preoperative locoregional IRX-2 cytokine immunotherapy. Trimming removed 1 base at V and 5 bases at J, with 13 bases between. The CDR3 consists of 15 residues. The germline V gene has CDR1 SEHNR and CDR2 FQNEAQ (reference sequence). The sequenced sample was tumor tissue, obtained after IRX-2 immunotherapy. V and J are TRBV7-9 and TRBJ2-3, with D maybe TRBD2 (5 bases). The TCR sequence derives from a human donor with breast cancer. CDR3 region: CASSLVLAGEDTQYF. The CDR3 DNA reads TGTGCCAGCAGCTTAGTACTCGCCGGGGAAGATACGCAGTATTTT.